This TCR beta chain was profiled in a study of Tregs in tolerant kidney transplant recipients. Whole-study results and caveats: Biological reproducibility was not directly addressed, but technical replication error appeared minimal.

As to this clone: Its antigen is not known.

This CDR3 spans 14 amino acids. The V end lost 3 bases, the J end lost 7 bases, and 13 bases lay between the germline ends. CDR1 KGHSH and CDR2 LQKENI come from the germline V gene. Generated by immunoSEQ multiplex PCR, the TCRdb table keeps only in-frame clones and is missing some. The sample shows approximately 82,000 clones, approximately 93% of them seen only once. Mixed chimerism was transient after nonmyeloablative marrow transplants from related graft donors. The clonotype was recovered from a human patient who received a combined kidney and bone marrow transplant. Some T cells may possibly be graft donor cells. Material: CD4+ T cells from blood (PBMCs), obtained 12 months after the transplant. The V gene is TRBV18, the J gene TRBJ2-1; weak D call: TRBD2 (7 bases). CDR3 bases: TGTGCCAGCTCACCCGGACTAGGGGGGAATGAGCAGTTCTTC. Translating gives CASSPGLGGNEQFF.